This T cell receptor beta chain was captured by sequencing in a study of cytomegalovirus exposure and HLA in healthy donors. Study information: Around 79 million unique TCRs, all from HLA-typed donors, were included in an early release of the data.

On this clone itself: Antigen unknown.

Notes on the study in general: Most CMV-associated TCR beta chains appeared HLA-restricted in a later analysis. A link between a missense DCLRE1C variant and TCR beta V- and J-gene trimming emerged from a later analysis. Previously analyzed data showed that most TCR beta V segments were productive at a frequency of about 90% or about 30%.

Primers: 60 Vbeta forward and 13 Jbeta reverse. Profiling relied on immunoSEQ multiplex PCR, and the TCRdb table lists in-frame clones only, not all of them. The sample lists about 230,000 clones, roughly 84% occurring once. The sequence was obtained from a girl aged 2 to 9 in good health and CMV-seronegative. Sequencing was performed on PBMCs.

CDR3 coding DNA: TGCGCCAGCAGCATCGGGACTGATGCAACTAATGAAAAACTGTTTTTT. Protein sequence: CASSIGTDATNEKLFF. The rearrangement uses TRBV5-1 and TRBJ1-4, with a tentative D call TRBD1 (5 bases). There are 16 residues in the CDR3. Germline CDR1 is SGHRS and CDR2 is YFSETQ. Trimming removed 4 bases at V and 0 bases at J, with 13 bases between.